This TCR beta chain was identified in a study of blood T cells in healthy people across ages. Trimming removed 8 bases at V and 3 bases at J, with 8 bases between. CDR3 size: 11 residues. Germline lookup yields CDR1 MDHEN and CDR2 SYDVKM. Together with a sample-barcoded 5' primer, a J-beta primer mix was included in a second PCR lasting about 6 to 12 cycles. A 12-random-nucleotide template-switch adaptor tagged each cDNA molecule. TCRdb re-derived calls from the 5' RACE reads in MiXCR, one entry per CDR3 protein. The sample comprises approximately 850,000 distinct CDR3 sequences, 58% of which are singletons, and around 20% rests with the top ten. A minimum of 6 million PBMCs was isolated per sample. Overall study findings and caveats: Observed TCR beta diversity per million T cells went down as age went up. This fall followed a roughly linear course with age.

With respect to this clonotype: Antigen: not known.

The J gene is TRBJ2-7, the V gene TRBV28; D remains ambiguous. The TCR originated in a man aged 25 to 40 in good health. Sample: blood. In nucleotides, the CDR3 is TGTGCCAGCTGCTCACACTACGAGCAGTACTTC. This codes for CASCSHYEQYF.